One and the same sample provided the 32 T cell receptor beta chains below, sequenced in a study of siplizumab effects on memory and regulatory T cells (dated by TCRdb to about 2019). Library preparation employed the immunoSEQ multiplex PCR assay. This is the immuneACCESS table as TCRdb keeps it, with only in-frame sequences that have V and J called. A part of the clones is gone; compared with another copy, unresolved V genes explain less than half, and the rest is unexplained. The sample table holds about 100,000 clones, of which roughly 94% were seen once. Under 0.65% of the sample is held by the ten biggest clonotypes. The source material was Tregs sorted from blood. The receptors here all came from a human donor in good health.

The chain joins TRBV28 to TRBJ2-4; D assignment may be TRBD1 or TRBD2 (5 bases each). This CDR3 is 15 amino acids long. V was trimmed by 3 bases and J by 6 bases, leaving 15 bases between them. Per the germline V gene, CDR1 is MDHEN and CDR2 is SYDVKM. The CDR3 here is CASSFSVGRANIQYF. The CDR3 DNA sequence: TGTGCCAGCAGTTTTTCCGTGGGACGGGCAAACATTCAGTACTTC.

The chain combines TRBV7-9 with TRBJ1-2; D is uncertain. The CDR3 is made up of 14 amino acids. Germline CDR1 and CDR2: SEHNR and FQNEAQ (reference sequence). Between the trimmed V and J ends, which lost 1 base and 7 bases, there was a span of 13 bases. The DNA of the CDR3 is TGTGCCAGCAGCTTAGATCTTATCATACTTGGCTACACCTTC. Its translation: CASSLDLIILGYTF.

The chain carries TRBV28 and TRBJ2-7; D not certain. The CDR3 is made up of 20 amino acids. Per the germline V gene, CDR1 is MDHEN and CDR2 is SYDVKM. V lost 5 bases to trimming and J lost 1 base, with 30 bases between them. CDR3 DNA sequence: TGTGCCAGCAGTACCACTTATCCCCCCAGGTTGTTAACCGTTTCCTACGAGCAGTACTTC. Amino acids: CASSTTYPPRLLTVSYEQYF.

The genes are TRBV18 and TRBJ2-1; D not resolved. This CDR3 has 11 amino acids. The V gene lost 3 bases and the J gene lost 9 bases, with 6 bases spanning the gap. Germline V gives CDR1 KGHSH, CDR2 LQKENI. CDR3 nucleotides: TGTGCCAGCTCACCGGGCTTTGAGCAGTTCTTC. Protein sequence: CASSPGFEQFF.

This rearrangement joins TRBV15 to TRBJ2-1; no definite D call. The CDR3 spans 17 residues. The germline V and J ends were trimmed by 0 bases and 7 bases, with 19 bases remaining between them. Germline CDR1 LNHNV, CDR2 YYDKDF (reference sequence). The CDR3 loop is CATSRDRRLTLGNEQFF. The CDR3 nucleotides read TGTGCCACCAGCAGAGATCGTAGGCTAACGTTGGGGAATGAGCAGTTCTTC.

Here the CDR3 DNA reads TGTGCCAGCAGTTCCCCCTCTGGCTTACCGGGAAATGAGCAGTTCTTC. Residues: CASSSPSGLPGNEQFF. This sequence joins TRBV6-5 and TRBJ2-1; weak D call: TRBD2 (5 bases). Germline V CDR1 and CDR2: MNHEY, SVGAGI. This CDR3 comprises 16 residues. Trimming stripped 4 bases from V and 7 bases from J, with 20 bases between.

This clone was seen just once. V and J are TRBV28 and TRBJ2-5, with 9 bases matching TRBD2. The J call is doubtful: the DNA matches TRBJ2-7 better. Germline assignment: CDR1 MDHEN and CDR2 SYDVKM. The CDR3 has 14 amino acids. CDR3 in amino acids: CASTGTSHTYEQYF. CDR3 in DNA: TGTGCCAGCACGGGGACTAGCCATACCTACGAGCAGTACTTC.

V gene TRBV27 combines with J gene TRBJ2-7, with 11 bases that match TRBD2. Germline assignment: CDR1 MNHEY and CDR2 SMNVEV (reference sequence). V trimming: 4 bases; J trimming: 1 base; junction bases outside the gene matches: 6. The CDR3 spans 16 residues. CDR3 nucleotide sequence: TGTGCCAGCAGTTCACGGGGACTAGCGGCGTCCTACGAGCAGTACTTC. Amino acid sequence: CASSSRGLAASYEQYF.

The chain is built from TRBV18 and TRBJ2-7, with D perhaps matching TRBD2 (5 bases). V was pared by 2 bases and J by 0 bases, with 8 bases between. Germline V gene sequence: CDR1 KGHSH, CDR2 LQKENI. The CDR3 is 14 amino acids. CDR3 coding DNA: TGTGCCAGCTCACCAACTAGTCCCTCCTACGAGCAGTACTTC. This encodes CASSPTSPSYEQYF.

The chain carries TRBV7-3 and TRBJ2-1; 11 positions agree with TRBD2. With 2 bases clipped from V and 0 bases from J, the junction kept 0 bases outside the gene matches. The CDR3 totals 16 residues. In germline, CDR1 is SGHTA, CDR2 FQGTGA. CDR3 in amino acids: CASSLLAGGSYNEQFF. The CDR3 DNA reads TGTGCCAGCAGCTTACTAGCGGGAGGCTCCTACAATGAGCAGTTCTTC.

V usage is TRBV5-6 and J usage is TRBJ2-5, with a tentative D call TRBD1 (5 bases). Between the trimmed V and J ends, which lost 4 bases and 5 bases, there was a span of 12 bases. Germline lookup yields CDR1 SGHDT and CDR2 YYEEEE. CDR3 length equals 13 residues. The CDR3 DNA sequence: TGTGCCAGCAGCCCCAGGGCGTCCGAGACCCAGTACTTC. As protein: CASSPRASETQYF. Variable domain in full (rest from reference TRBV5-6 and TRBJ2-5): DAGVTQSPTHLIKTRGQQVTLRCSPKSGHDTVSWYQQALGQGPQFIFQYYEEEERQRGNFPDRFSGHQFPNYSSELNVNALLLGDSALYLCASSPRASETQYFGPGTRLLVL.

J is TRBJ1-3 and V is TRBV6-1; weak D call: TRBD1 (6 bases). Trimming pared 8 bases from V and 0 bases from J, leaving 8 bases between. This CDR3 spans 13 amino acids. Germline V gene data show CDR1 as MNHNS and CDR2 as SASEGT. This CDR3 reads CASGQNSGNTIYF. The CDR3 DNA reads TGTGCCAGCGGACAGAACTCTGGAAACACCATATATTTT.

This CDR3 is CASSFFRGSTDTQYF. CDR3 DNA sequence: TGTGCCAGCAGCTTTTTTCGCGGAAGCACAGATACGCAGTATTTT. This chain connects TRBV5-6 to TRBJ2-3; no reliable D call. This CDR3 comprises 15 residues. Looked up from germline, CDR1 is SGHDT and CDR2 is YYEEEE. Deletions cut 2 bases from V and 0 bases from J, with 10 bases between.

The chain has TRBV10-3 and TRBJ2-5; 13 nucleotides agree with TRBD2. The trim removed 4 bases at V and 3 bases at J, leaving 8 bases unmatched. Per the germline V gene, CDR1 is ENHRY and CDR2 is SYGVKD. This CDR3 spans 17 amino acids. CDR3 amino acids: CAISVKGLAGPKETQYF. The DNA for the CDR3 is TGTGCCATCAGTGTTAAGGGACTAGCGGGACCTAAAGAGACCCAGTACTTC.

Written as DNA, the CDR3 is TGTGCCAGTAGGCCCCGGCAGGGAGGAACCTACGAGCAGTACTTC. It encodes CASRPRQGGTYEQYF. The rearrangement links TRBV19 to TRBJ2-7; D may be TRBD2 (6 bases). Trimming cost V 6 bases and J 2 bases, with 17 bases left between them. The CDR3 is 15 amino acids. Germline CDR1 LNHDA, CDR2 SQIVND (reference sequence).

The chain recombines TRBV1 with TRBJ2-7; the D call in the table, TRBD2, was not verified against the DNA. TRBV1 has pseudogene status. The CDR3 is made up of 17 amino acids. The CDR3 reads CTSSHGLAGLLSYEQYF. The CDR3 DNA is TGCACCAGCAGCCACGGACTAGCGGGGCTCCTCTCCTACGAGCAGTACTTC.

The chain is built from TRBV27 and TRBJ2-7, with 13 bases matching TRBD2. Losses at the gene ends were 6 bases for V and 12 bases for J; bases not matched to a gene: 8. There are 13 residues in the CDR3. Germline CDR1 is MNHEY and CDR2 is SMNVEV (reference sequence). The CDR3 DNA sequence: TGTGCCAGCAGGAGAGGGACTAGCGGGATCTTGTACTTC. Protein product: CASRRGTSGILYF.

The chain combines TRBV29-1 with TRBJ2-5; TRBD2 agrees at 8 bases. The trim removed 3 bases at V and 5 bases at J, leaving 2 bases unmatched. Germline V CDR1 and CDR2: SQVTM, ANQGSEA. This CDR3 region has 12 residues. CDR3 sequence: CSVDKRGETQYF. The CDR3 DNA sequence: TGCAGCGTTGACAAGCGGGGGGAGACCCAGTACTTC.

V is TRBV14 and J is TRBJ2-1, with 9 positions matching TRBD1. Unmatched junction bases numbered 9, after V lost 2 bases and J lost 7 bases. Germline CDR1 SGHDN, CDR2 FVKESK. The CDR3 is made up of 16 amino acids. CDR3 DNA sequence: TGTGCCAGCAGCCAAAAAACAGGGGGCTACGGGAATGAGCAGTTCTTC. This encodes CASSQKTGGYGNEQFF.

The J gene is TRBJ2-7, the V gene TRBV14; 7 bases line up with TRBD2. V was pared by 4 bases and J by 2 bases, with 11 bases of the junction left unmatched. Looked up from germline, CDR1 is SGHDN and CDR2 is FVKESK. The CDR3 totals 16 residues. CDR3 bases: TGTGCCAGCAGCCCATACTCTAGCGGCCGGGCCTACGAGCAGTACTTC. This codes for CASSPYSSGRAYEQYF.

V and J are TRBV28 and TRBJ2-5; TRBD1 agrees at 10 bases. Germline V gene data show CDR1 as MDHEN and CDR2 as SYDVKM. J was trimmed by 5 bases and V by 6 bases; bases with no gene match: 6. This CDR3 has 14 amino acids. DNA of the CDR3: TGTGCCAGCAGCCGTGGACAGGGGGTGGAGACCCAGTACTTC. It is translated as CASSRGQGVETQYF.

This sequence joins TRBV5-1 and TRBJ2-7; perhaps TRBD2 as D (5 bases). The V gene's germline CDR1 is SGHRS and CDR2 YFSETQ. Trimming left V 3 bases short and J 3 bases short, with 16 bases between. The CDR3 is made up of 15 amino acids. The CDR3 sequence: CASSSTPSGFYEQYF. CDR3 DNA: TGCGCCAGCAGCTCGACGCCTTCGGGATTCTACGAGCAGTACTTC.

This clone was seen only a few times. The V and J genes are TRBV30 and TRBJ1-1, with TRBD1 as a possible D gene (5 bases). Trimming cost V 3 bases and J 11 bases, with 16 bases left between them. This CDR3 spans 12 amino acids. In germline, CDR1 is GTSNPN, CDR2 SVGIG (reference sequence). The CDR3 here is CAWSRVRSGAFF. The CDR3 DNA sequence: TGTGCCTGGAGCAGGGTCCGATCCGGGGCTTTCTTT.

The chain is built from TRBV5-1 and TRBJ2-5; 9 bases align to TRBD1. Germline CDR1 reads SGHRS; CDR2 reads YFSETQ. The junction had 13 bases not matched to a gene; V was cut back by 3 bases and J by 4 bases. The CDR3 extends over 17 amino acids. CDR3 bases: TGCGCCAGCAGCTCCCACCAGGGACAGGGATTTGGAGAGACCCAGTACTTC. This translates into CASSSHQGQGFGETQYF. The variable domain in full, with the rest retrieved from reference TRBV5-1 and TRBJ2-5, is KAGVTQTPRYLIKTRGQQVTLSCSPISGHRSVSWYQQTPGQGLQFLFEYFSETQRNKGNFPGRFSGRQFSNSRSEMNVSTLELGDSALYLCASSSHQGQGFGETQYFGPGTRLLVL.

The J gene is TRBJ2-7, the V gene TRBV28, with D unresolved. V gave up 3 bases and J gave up 2 bases, with 8 bases separating them. The CDR3 spans 13 residues. Germline V lookup: CDR1 MDHEN, CDR2 SYDVKM. CDR3 DNA: TGTGCCAGCAGTTTGACCAGCCCCTACGAGCAGTACTTC. This sequence encodes CASSLTSPYEQYF.

The chain joins TRBV11-1 to TRBJ1-1, with D possibly TRBD1 on 5 matching bases. The CDR3 has 13 amino acids. Germline loops: CDR1 SGHAT, CDR2 FQDESV (reference sequence). The V gene lost 2 bases and the J gene lost 5 bases, with 9 bases spanning the gap. Here the CDR3 DNA reads TGTGCCAGCAGCTTACGCTGGGGGACTGAAGCTTTCTTT. This encodes CASSLRWGTEAFF.

The V and J genes are TRBV28 and TRBJ2-7, with D unresolved. V gave up 3 bases and J gave up 0 bases, with 9 bases separating them. Germline loops: CDR1 MDHEN, CDR2 SYDVKM. CDR3 length equals 14 residues. The CDR3: CASSFGGFSYEQYF. The CDR3, as DNA: TGTGCCAGCAGTTTCGGCGGATTCTCCTACGAGCAGTACTTC.

This chain joins TRBV5-1 and TRBJ2-1, with TRBD2 matching 8 bases. The CDR3 extends over 16 amino acids. Trimming removed 3 bases from V and 9 bases from J; junction bases left unmatched: 14. CDR1 and CDR2 (germline): SGHRS, YFSETQ. The CDR3 DNA reads as TGCGCCAGCAGCTATGGGGGCCTAGCGGGTAGGATTGAGCAGTTCTTC. This gives the protein CASSYGGLAGRIEQFF.

This chain connects TRBV7-2 to TRBJ1-5; TRBD1 might be the D (5 bases). The CDR3 length is 15 residues. The V end was cut by 1 base, the J end by 9 bases, with 16 bases between. The germline gives CDR1 SGHTA, CDR2 FQGNSA. CDR3 amino acids: CASSLDSSGKLPQHF. The CDR3 DNA reads as TGTGCCAGCAGCTTAGATTCGTCAGGGAAACTGCCCCAGCATTTT. Using reference TRBV7-2 and TRBJ1-5 for the parts outside the CDR3, the full variable domain is GAGVSQSPSNKVTEKGKDVELRCDPISGHTALYWYRQSLGQGLEFLIYFQGNSAPDKSGLPSDRFSAERTGGSVSTLTIQRTQQEDSAVYLCASSLDSSGKLPQHFGDGTRLSIL.

The CDR3 loop reads CSARKNQPQHF. CDR3 coding DNA: TGCAGTGCTAGAAAGAATCAGCCCCAGCATTTT. The chain links TRBV20-1 to TRBJ1-5; D remains ambiguous. V lost 2 bases and J lost 4, with 3 bases in between. Germline V gene data show CDR1 as DFQATT and CDR2 as SNEGSKA (reference sequence). The CDR3 loop spans 11 amino acids.

The chain has TRBV5-5 and TRBJ1-5; D uncertain. V was pared by 1 base and J by 4 bases, with 15 bases between. CDR1 is SGHKS and CDR2 is YYEKEE in the germline V gene (reference sequence). The CDR3 totals 16 residues. The CDR3 protein is CASSLFQGQTNQPQHF. The CDR3 DNA sequence: TGTGCCAGCAGCTTGTTCCAAGGGCAAACGAATCAGCCCCAGCATTTT.

This rearrangement joins TRBV6-5 to TRBJ1-4; no firm D call. V was trimmed by 6 bases and J by 8 bases, leaving 13 bases between them. This CDR3 comprises 13 residues. In germline, CDR1 is MNHEY, CDR2 SVGAGI. CDR3 sequence (DNA): TGTGCCAGCAGCCCTCCCACGCGGGAAAAACTGTTTTTT. This sequence encodes CASSPPTREKLFF.